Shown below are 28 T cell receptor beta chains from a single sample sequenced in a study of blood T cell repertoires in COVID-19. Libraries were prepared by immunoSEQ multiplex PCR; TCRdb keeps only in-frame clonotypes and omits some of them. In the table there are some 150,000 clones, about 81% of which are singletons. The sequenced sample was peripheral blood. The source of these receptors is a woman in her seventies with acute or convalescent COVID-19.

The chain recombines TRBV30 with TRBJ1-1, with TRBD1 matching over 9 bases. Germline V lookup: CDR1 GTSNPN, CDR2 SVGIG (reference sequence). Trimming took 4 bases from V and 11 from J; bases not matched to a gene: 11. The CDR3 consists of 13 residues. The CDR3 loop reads CAWILQGAGHAFF. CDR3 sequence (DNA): TGTGCCTGGATCCTACAGGGGGCAGGCCATGCTTTCTTT. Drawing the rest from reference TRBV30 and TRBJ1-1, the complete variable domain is SQTIHQWPATLVQPVGSPLSLECTVEGTSNPNLYWYRQAAGRGLQLLFYSVGIGQISSEVPQNLSASRPQDRQFILSSKKLLLSDSGFYLCAWILQGAGHAFFGQGTRLTVV.

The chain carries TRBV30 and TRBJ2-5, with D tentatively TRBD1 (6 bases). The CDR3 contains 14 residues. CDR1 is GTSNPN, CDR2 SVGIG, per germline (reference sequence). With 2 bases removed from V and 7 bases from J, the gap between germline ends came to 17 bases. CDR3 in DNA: TGTGCCTGGAGTATCCAGGGGACGTCCGGGACCCAGTACTTC. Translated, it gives CAWSIQGTSGTQYF.

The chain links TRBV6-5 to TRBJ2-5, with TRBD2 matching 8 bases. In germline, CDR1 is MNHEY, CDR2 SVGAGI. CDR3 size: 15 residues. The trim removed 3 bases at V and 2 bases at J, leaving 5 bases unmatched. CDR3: CASSYSGALQETQYF. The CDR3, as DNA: TGTGCCAGCAGTTATAGCGGGGCGCTTCAAGAGACCCAGTACTTC.

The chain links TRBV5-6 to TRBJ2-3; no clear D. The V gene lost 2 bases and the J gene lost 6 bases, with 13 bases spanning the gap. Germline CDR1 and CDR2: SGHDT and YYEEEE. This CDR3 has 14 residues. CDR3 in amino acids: CASSLLPSLDTQYF. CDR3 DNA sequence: TGTGCCAGCAGCTTACTACCCTCCCTGGATACGCAGTATTTT.

This CDR3 reads CASSPLTGMAEKLFF. As DNA, the CDR3 is TGTGCCAGCAGTCCACTAACAGGGATGGCGGAAAAACTGTTTTTT. This chain joins TRBV28 and TRBJ1-4; tentative D call: TRBD1 (6 bases). The CDR3 is made up of 15 amino acids. V was trimmed by 5 bases and J by 8 bases, leaving 18 bases between them. Germline V CDR1 and CDR2: MDHEN, SYDVKM.

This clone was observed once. The CDR3 DNA sequence: TGTGCCAGCAGCCATGATCTCCGGGACAGGGCTGGAAACACCATATATTTT. Protein product: CASSHDLRDRAGNTIYF. This sequence joins TRBV3-1 (or the pseudogene TRBV3-2) and TRBJ1-3; 9 bases are a match to TRBD1. The CDR3 spans 17 residues. V was pared by 3 bases and J by 2 bases, with 8 bases of the junction left unmatched. Germline loops: CDR1 LGHDT, CDR2 YNNKEL (reference sequence).

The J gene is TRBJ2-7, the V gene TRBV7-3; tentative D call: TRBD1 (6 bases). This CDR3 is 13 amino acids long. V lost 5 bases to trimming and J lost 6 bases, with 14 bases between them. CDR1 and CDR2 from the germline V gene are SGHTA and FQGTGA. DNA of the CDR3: TGTGCCAGCAGCCAACAAGGACAGAGCGAGCAGTACTTC. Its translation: CASSQQGQSEQYF.

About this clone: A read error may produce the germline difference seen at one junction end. DNA for the CDR3: TGTGCCATCAGTGACAGGGGGAACACTGAAGCTTTCTTT. Its protein product is CAISDRGNTEAFF. The chain has TRBV24-1 and TRBJ1-1; 8 bases map to TRBD1. The CDR3 runs to 13 residues. In germline, CDR1 is KGHDR, CDR2 SFDVKD.

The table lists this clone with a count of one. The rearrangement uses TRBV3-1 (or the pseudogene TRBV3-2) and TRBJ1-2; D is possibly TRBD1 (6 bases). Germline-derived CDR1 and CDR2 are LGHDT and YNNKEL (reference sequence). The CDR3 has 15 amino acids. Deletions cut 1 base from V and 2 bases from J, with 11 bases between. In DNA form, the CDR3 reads TGTGCCAGCAGCCAAGCTAGCAGGGGAAACTATGGCTACACCTTC. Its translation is CASSQASRGNYGYTF.

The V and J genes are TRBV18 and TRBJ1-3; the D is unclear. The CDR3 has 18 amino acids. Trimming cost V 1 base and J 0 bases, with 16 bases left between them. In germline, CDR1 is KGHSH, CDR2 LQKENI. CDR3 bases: TGTGCCAGCTCACCACGTTCCACAGTGCTTAACTCTGGAAACACCATATATTTT. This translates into CASSPRSTVLNSGNTIYF.

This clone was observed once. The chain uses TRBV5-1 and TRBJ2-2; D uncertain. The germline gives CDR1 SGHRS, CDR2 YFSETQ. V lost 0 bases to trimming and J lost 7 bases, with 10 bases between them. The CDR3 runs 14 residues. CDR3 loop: CASSLAGQVGELFF. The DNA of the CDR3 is TGCGCCAGCAGCTTGGCTGGCCAGGTCGGGGAGCTGTTTTTT.

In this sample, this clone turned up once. The CDR3 protein is CASSKVSQQGMNTEAFF. CDR3 DNA: TGTGCCAGCAGCAAAGTGTCCCAACAGGGTATGAACACTGAAGCTTTCTTT. The genes are TRBV21-1 and TRBJ1-1; the table's D call TRBD1 went unverified against the DNA. TRBV21-1 is a pseudogene segment. The CDR3 is made up of 17 amino acids.

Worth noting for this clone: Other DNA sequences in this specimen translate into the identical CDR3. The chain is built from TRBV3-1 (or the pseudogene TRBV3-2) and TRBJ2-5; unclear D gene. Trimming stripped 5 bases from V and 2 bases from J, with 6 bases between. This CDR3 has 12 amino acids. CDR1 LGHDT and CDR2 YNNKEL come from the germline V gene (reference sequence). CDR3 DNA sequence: TGTGCCAGCAGCTTGAGGCAAGAGACCCAGTACTTC. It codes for CASSLRQETQYF.

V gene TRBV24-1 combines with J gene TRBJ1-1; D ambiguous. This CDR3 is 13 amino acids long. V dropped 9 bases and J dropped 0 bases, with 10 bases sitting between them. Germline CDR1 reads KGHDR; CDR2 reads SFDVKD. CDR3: CATRSGLNTEAFF. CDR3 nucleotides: TGTGCCACCCGTTCGGGGTTGAACACTGAAGCTTTCTTT.

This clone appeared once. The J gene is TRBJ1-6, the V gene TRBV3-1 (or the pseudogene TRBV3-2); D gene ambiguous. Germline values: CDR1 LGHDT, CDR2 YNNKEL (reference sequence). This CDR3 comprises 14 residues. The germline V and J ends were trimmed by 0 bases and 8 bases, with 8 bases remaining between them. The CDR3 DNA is TGTGCCAGCAGCCAAGAGAGAGAGGATTCACCCCTCCACTTT. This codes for CASSQEREDSPLHF.

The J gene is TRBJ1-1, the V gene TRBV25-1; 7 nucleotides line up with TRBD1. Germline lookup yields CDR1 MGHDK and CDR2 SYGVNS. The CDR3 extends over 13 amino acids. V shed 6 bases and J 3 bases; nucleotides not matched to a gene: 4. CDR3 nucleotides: TGTGCCAGCAGCGGGGACAGCTACACTGAAGCTTTCTTT. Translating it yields CASSGDSYTEAFF.

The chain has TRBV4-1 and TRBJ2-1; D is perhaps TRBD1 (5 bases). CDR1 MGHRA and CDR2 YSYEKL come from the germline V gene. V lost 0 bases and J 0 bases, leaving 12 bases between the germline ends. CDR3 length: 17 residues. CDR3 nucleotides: TGCGCCAGCAGCCAAGATCAGCGTGGACACTCCTACAATGAGCAGTTCTTC. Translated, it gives CASSQDQRGHSYNEQFF.

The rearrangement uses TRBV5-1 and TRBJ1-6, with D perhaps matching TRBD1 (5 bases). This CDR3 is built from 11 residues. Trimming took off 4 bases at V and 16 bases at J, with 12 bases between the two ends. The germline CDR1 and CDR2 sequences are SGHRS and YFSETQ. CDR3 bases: TGCGCCAGCAGCCGGGGACTGCAACTCCACTTT. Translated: CASSRGLQLHF.

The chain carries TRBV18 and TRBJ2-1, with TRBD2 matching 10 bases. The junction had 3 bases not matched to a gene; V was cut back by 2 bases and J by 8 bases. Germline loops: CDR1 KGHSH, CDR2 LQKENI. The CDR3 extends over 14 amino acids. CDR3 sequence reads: CASSPASGSDEQFF. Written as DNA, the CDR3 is TGTGCCAGCTCACCAGCTAGCGGGAGTGATGAGCAGTTCTTC.

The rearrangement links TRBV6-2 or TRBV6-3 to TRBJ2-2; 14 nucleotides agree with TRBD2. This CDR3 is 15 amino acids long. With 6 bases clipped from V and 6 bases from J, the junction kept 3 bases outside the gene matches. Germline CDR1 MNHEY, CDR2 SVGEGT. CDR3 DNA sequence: TGTGCCAGCAGCGCGACTAGCGGGGGGGCCGGGGAGCTGTTTTTT. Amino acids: CASSATSGGAGELFF.

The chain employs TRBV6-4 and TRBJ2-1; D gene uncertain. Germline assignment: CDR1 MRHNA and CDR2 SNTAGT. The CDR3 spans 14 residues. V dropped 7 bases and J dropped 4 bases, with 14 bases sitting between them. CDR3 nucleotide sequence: TGTGCCAGCACTACAGATCGAAAATACAATGAGCAGTTCTTC. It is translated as CASTTDRKYNEQFF.

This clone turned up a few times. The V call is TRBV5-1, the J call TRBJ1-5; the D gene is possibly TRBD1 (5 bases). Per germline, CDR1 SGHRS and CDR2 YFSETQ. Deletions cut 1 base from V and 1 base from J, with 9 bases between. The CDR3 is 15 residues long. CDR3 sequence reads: CASSLSQGSNQPQHF. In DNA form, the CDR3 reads TGCGCCAGCAGCTTGAGTCAGGGCAGCAATCAGCCCCAGCATTTT.

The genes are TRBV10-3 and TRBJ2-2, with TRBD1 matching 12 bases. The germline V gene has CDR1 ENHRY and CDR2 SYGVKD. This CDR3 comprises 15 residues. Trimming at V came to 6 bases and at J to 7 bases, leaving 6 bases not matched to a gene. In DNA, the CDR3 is TGTGCCATCAGGGGACAGGGGGCGAGTGGCGGGGAGCTGTTTTTT. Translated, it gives CAIRGQGASGGELFF.

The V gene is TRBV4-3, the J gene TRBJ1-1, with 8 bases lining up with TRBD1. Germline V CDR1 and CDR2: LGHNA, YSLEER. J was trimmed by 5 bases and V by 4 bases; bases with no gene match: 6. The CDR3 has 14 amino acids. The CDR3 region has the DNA TGCGCCAGCAGCCGATACAGGGGGGCGACTGAAGCTTTCTTT. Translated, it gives CASSRYRGATEAFF.

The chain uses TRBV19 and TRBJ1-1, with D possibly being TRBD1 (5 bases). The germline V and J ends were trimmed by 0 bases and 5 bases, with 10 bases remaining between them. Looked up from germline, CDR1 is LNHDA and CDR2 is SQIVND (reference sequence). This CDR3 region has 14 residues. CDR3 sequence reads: CASSIEGRGTEAFF. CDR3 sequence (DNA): TGTGCCAGTAGTATAGAGGGGCGGGGGACTGAAGCTTTCTTT.

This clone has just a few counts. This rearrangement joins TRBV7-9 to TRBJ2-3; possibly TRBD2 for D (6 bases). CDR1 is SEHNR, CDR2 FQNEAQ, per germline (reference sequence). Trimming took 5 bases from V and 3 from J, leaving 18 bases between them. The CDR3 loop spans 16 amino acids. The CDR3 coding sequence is TGTGCCAGCAGCCTCGGTGGGCGGGGTAGGACAGATACGCAGTATTTT. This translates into CASSLGGRGRTDTQYF.

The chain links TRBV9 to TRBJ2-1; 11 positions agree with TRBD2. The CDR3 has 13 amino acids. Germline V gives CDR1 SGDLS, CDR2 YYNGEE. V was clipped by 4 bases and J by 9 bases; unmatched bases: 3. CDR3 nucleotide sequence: TGTGCCAGCAGCACTAGCGGGAGCACTGAGCAGTTCTTC. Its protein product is CASSTSGSTEQFF.

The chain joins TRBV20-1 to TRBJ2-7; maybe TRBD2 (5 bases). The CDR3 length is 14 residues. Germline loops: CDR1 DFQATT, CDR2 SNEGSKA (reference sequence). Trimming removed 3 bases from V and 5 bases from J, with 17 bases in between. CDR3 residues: CSASSNSGGHEQYF. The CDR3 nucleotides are TGCAGTGCTAGTTCAAATTCGGGCGGGCACGAGCAGTACTTC.